Each of the 20 T cell receptor beta chains below was sequenced from the same sample in a study of blood T cell repertoires in COVID-19. Measured with immunoSEQ multiplex PCR; TCRdb has only the in-frame clones, and not every one. The top ten clones hold 35% to 45% of a sample with some 150,000 clones, roughly 84% of them seen once. The sample taken for sequencing was peripheral blood. The receptors here all came from a human donor in a cohort sampled during active COVID-19.

In its sample, this clone was seen a few times. This chain connects TRBV6-2 or TRBV6-3 to TRBJ2-7; weak D call: TRBD2 (5 bases). This CDR3 has 13 amino acids. The V end was cut by 2 bases, the J end by 4 bases, with 9 bases between. Germline loops: CDR1 MNHEY, CDR2 SVGEGT. Here the CDR3 reads CASSYPGIYEQYF. CDR3 nucleotide sequence: TGTGCCAGCAGTTACCCGGGGATTTACGAGCAGTACTTC.

The V gene is TRBV18, the J gene TRBJ2-6; 7 bases agree with TRBD1. The germline CDR1 and CDR2 sequences are KGHSH and LQKENI. The V segment lost 3 bases and the J segment 2 bases; nucleotides outside the gene matches: 7. This CDR3 spans 17 amino acids. Here the CDR3 reads CASSPSLTGTGANVLTF. CDR3 DNA: TGTGCCAGCTCACCCTCTTTGACAGGGACTGGGGCCAACGTCCTGACTTTC.

This rearrangement joins TRBV6-2 or TRBV6-3 to TRBJ2-1; 9 bases match TRBD2. CDR1 is MNHEY and CDR2 is SVGEGT in the germline V gene. The V segment lost 6 bases and the J segment 4 bases; nucleotides outside the gene matches: 7. The CDR3 runs to 15 residues. CDR3 nucleotides: TGTGCCAGCAGCCCACCGGGACTAGCTTACAATGAGCAGTTCTTC. Its translation: CASSPPGLAYNEQFF.

This chain joins TRBV4-2 and TRBJ1-3; 10 bases map to TRBD1. Germline CDR1 and CDR2: LGHNA and YNFKEQ. There are 17 residues in the CDR3. J was trimmed by 3 bases and V by 4 bases; bases with no gene match: 9. In DNA form, the CDR3 reads TGTGCCAGCAGCCTTTCCGGGACAGGGGTTGGTGGAAACACCATATATTTT. Its translation: CASSLSGTGVGGNTIYF.

This clone has just a few counts. The V call is TRBV5-4, the J call TRBJ1-5, with 7 bases aligning to TRBD1. J lost 2 bases, V lost 1 base, and 3 bases had no gene match. The germline CDR1 and CDR2 sequences are SGHNT and YYREEE (reference sequence). This CDR3 is built from 15 residues. The CDR3 DNA reads TGTGCCAGCAGCTTGAAGGGGGCTGGCAATCAGCCCCAGCATTTT. Translating it yields CASSLKGAGNQPQHF.

This chain links TRBV9 with TRBJ2-3; TRBD2 aligns across 12 bases. This CDR3 comprises 16 residues. J lost 6 bases, V lost 4 bases, and 9 bases had no gene match. Germline CDR1 and CDR2: SGDLS and YYNGEE. CDR3 in DNA: TGTGCCAGCAGCCCGCGACTAGCGGGGGTATGGGATACGCAGTATTTT. It specifies CASSPRLAGVWDTQYF.

This chain uses TRBV6-5 with TRBJ1-6; no clear D gene. Germline V gene lookup returns CDR1 MNHEY and CDR2 SVGAGI. The V and J ends lost 0 bases and 7 bases respectively, with 10 bases between them. This CDR3 comprises 15 residues. The CDR3 DNA follows: TGTGCCAGCAGTTACTCGACCCGGCGGAATTCACCCCTCCACTTT. Its translation: CASSYSTRRNSPLHF.

The V call is TRBV7-3, the J call TRBJ2-1; 11 bases are a match to TRBD2. Germline trimming cut 5 bases from V and 5 bases from J; bases unmatched to any gene: 2. Germline-derived CDR1 and CDR2 are SGHTA and FQGTGA. The CDR3 is 14 amino acids. DNA of the CDR3: TGTGCCAGCAGCGTTAGCGGGGGGGACAATGAGCAGTTCTTC. Residues: CASSVSGGDNEQFF.

The J gene is TRBJ1-1, the V gene TRBV4-2; TRBD1 aligns across 7 bases. CDR3 size: 14 residues. Germline CDR1 and CDR2: LGHNA and YNFKEQ. The junction had 4 bases not matched to a gene; V was cut back by 1 base and J by 5 bases. The CDR3: CASSQVTGETEAFF. CDR3 DNA: TGTGCCAGCAGCCAAGTAACAGGGGAAACTGAAGCTTTCTTT.

This CDR3 is CASSRANQGNQPQHF. For the CDR3, the DNA is TGTGCCAGCAGCAGGGCGAACCAGGGGAATCAGCCCCAGCATTTT. This chain joins TRBV7-2 and TRBJ1-5, with a possible D match to TRBD1 (6 bases). V was clipped by 5 bases and J by 4 bases, with 15 bases between them. Per germline, CDR1 SGHTA and CDR2 FQGNSA. There are 15 residues in the CDR3.

V and J are TRBV6-5 and TRBJ1-1; TRBD1 matches 10 bases. The germline V gene encodes CDR1 MNHEY and CDR2 SVGAGI. J lost 6 bases, V lost 1 base, and 5 bases had no gene match. The CDR3 has 15 amino acids. CDR3 nucleotide sequence: TGTGCCAGCAGTTACTGGGACAGGGGCGCCTCTGAAGCTTTCTTT. Translated, it gives CASSYWDRGASEAFF.

The V gene is TRBV7-3, the J gene TRBJ2-1, with 12 bases matching TRBD2. The length of the CDR3 is 16 residues. V shed 4 bases and J 7 bases; nucleotides not matched to a gene: 8. Germline loops: CDR1 SGHTA, CDR2 FQGTGA. The DNA of the CDR3 is TGTGCCAGCAGCTCGCAACTAGCGGGGGGTGGAAATGAGCAGTTCTTC. Translating gives CASSSQLAGGGNEQFF.

This clone was observed once. J is TRBJ2-7 and V is TRBV19, with 7 positions matching TRBD1. The trim removed 5 bases at V and 3 bases at J, leaving 7 bases unmatched. The CDR3 sequence is 14 residues long. CDR1 is LNHDA, CDR2 SQIVND, per germline (reference sequence). The CDR3 nucleotides are TGTGCCAGTAGTCCTCCGGGACAGCACTACGAGCAGTACTTC. Encoded protein: CASSPPGQHYEQYF.

The chain couples TRBV28 to TRBJ1-1, with D possibly TRBD1 on 5 matching bases. This CDR3 has 14 amino acids. CDR1 is MDHEN, CDR2 SYDVKM, per germline. The germline V and J ends were trimmed by 6 bases and 4 bases, with 15 bases remaining between them. The CDR3 coding sequence is TGTGCCAGCAGGTGGGGCGTAGCCGGCACTGAAGCTTTCTTT. Translated, it gives CASRWGVAGTEAFF.

The genes are TRBV3-1 (or the pseudogene TRBV3-2) and TRBJ1-3; tentatively, D is TRBD1 (6 bases). CDR1 and CDR2 from the germline V gene are LGHDT and YNNKEL (reference sequence). There are 15 residues in the CDR3. V was shortened by 2 bases and J by 4 bases, with 12 bases between the two germline ends. CDR3 loop: CASSQNTGPGNTIYF. The CDR3 nucleotides read TGTGCCAGCAGCCAAAATACAGGGCCAGGAAACACCATATATTTT.

This chain links TRBV6-5 with TRBJ2-7; 7 bases line up with TRBD1. CDR1 is MNHEY and CDR2 is SVGAGI in the germline V gene. The junction had 13 bases not matched to a gene; V was cut back by 6 bases and J by 5 bases. The CDR3 is made up of 15 amino acids. The CDR3 nucleotides read TGTGCCAGCAGGCCCAGACAGGGTCAAAAGGACGAGCAGTACTTC. Protein product: CASRPRQGQKDEQYF.

This clone occurred once. The chain has TRBV12-3 or TRBV12-4 and TRBJ1-5; TRBD1 matches at 7 bases. Germline trimming cut 8 bases from V and 4 bases from J; bases unmatched to any gene: 5. CDR3 length: 13 residues. The CDR3 sequence is CASVAGGNQPQHF. DNA of the CDR3: TGTGCCAGCGTTGCAGGGGGGAATCAGCCCCAGCATTTT.

This clone was observed a few times. V gene TRBV7-2 combines with J gene TRBJ1-5, with D uncertain. The V and J ends lost 2 bases and 1 base respectively, with 9 bases between them. This CDR3 is 15 amino acids long. Looked up from germline, CDR1 is SGHTA and CDR2 is FQGNSA. The DNA for the CDR3 is TGTGCCAGCAGCTTATATAGCGGGAGCAATCAGCCCCAGCATTTT. This codes for CASSLYSGSNQPQHF.

The V and J genes are TRBV7-2 and TRBJ1-6; 11 positions match TRBD1. Germline CDR1 and CDR2: SGHTA and FQGNSA. Losses at the gene ends were 2 bases for V and 8 bases for J; bases not matched to a gene: 2. The CDR3 covers 15 residues. The CDR3 region has the DNA TGTGCCAGCAGCTTAAGGGGACAGGGGGATTCACCCCTCCACTTT. It specifies CASSLRGQGDSPLHF. Complete variable domain (other parts from reference TRBV7-2 and TRBJ1-6): GAGVSQSPSNKVTEKGKDVELRCDPISGHTALYWYRQSLGQGLEFLIYFQGNSAPDKSGLPSDRFSAERTGGSVSTLTIQRTQQEDSAVYLCASSLRGQGDSPLHFGNGTRLTVT.

V usage is TRBV10-2 and J usage is TRBJ1-5, with TRBD1 matching 10 bases. This CDR3 has 18 amino acids. CDR1 is WSHSY and CDR2 is SAAADI in the germline V gene. With 10 bases clipped from V and 2 bases from J, the junction kept 17 bases outside the gene matches. The CDR3 here is CATSGQGKTPYGNQPQHF. The CDR3, as DNA: TGCGCCACCTCGGGACAGGGGAAAACCCCATATGGCAATCAGCCCCAGCATTTT.